Listed below are T cell receptor beta chains from one sample, sequenced in a study of blood T cell repertoires in COVID-19. Assay: immunoSEQ multiplex PCR; the TCRdb copy retains only in-frame clones and omits some. The table has over 65,000 clones, about nine tenths seen once. Sequenced sample: peripheral blood. The receptors come from a man in his forties or fifties with active or convalescent COVID-19. CDR3s leave out the opening cysteine and the closing phenylalanine or tryptophan. Fields, in order: J gene, V gene, CDR3 length, CDR3 protein.

J: TRBJ2-7; V: TRBV18; length: 13; CDR3: ASSRSGTKAYEQY
J: TRBJ2-7; V: TRBV12-5; length: 13; CDR3: ASGLSGYAGHEQY
J: TRBJ2-7; V: TRBV29-1; length: 10; CDR3: SVEQGSYEQY
J: TRBJ2-5; V: TRBV7-7; length: 13; CDR3: ASSLAPQGQETQY
J: TRBJ1-2; V: TRBV7-2; length: 16; CDR3: ASSSTSGQGALGYGYT
J: TRBJ1-2; V: TRBV5-4; length: 13; CDR3: ASSASGGKIYGYT
J: TRBJ2-5; V: TRBV7-2; length: 18; CDR3: ASSLAGVWTTGFSQETQY
J: TRBJ1-6; V: TRBV30; length: 13; CDR3: AWTRDRGDNSPLH
J: TRBJ1-1; V: TRBV15; length: 14; CDR3: ATSKMTGGVPTEAF
J: TRBJ2-5; V: TRBV7-6; length: 9; CDR3: ASSPLGPQY
J: TRBJ2-7; V: TRBV11-2; length: 15; CDR3: ASSLGFGAGGASEQY
J: TRBJ1-1; V: TRBV5-1; length: 13; CDR3: ASSLGTGTFGEAF
J: TRBJ1-3; V: TRBV11-2; length: 16; CDR3: ASSLRTGWSSSGNTIY
J: TRBJ1-2; V: TRBV7-8; length: 12; CDR3: ASSLSTGGYGYT
J: TRBJ2-1; V: TRBV24-1; length: 13; CDR3: ATGDTSGGYNEQF
J: TRBJ2-7; V: TRBV2; length: 12; CDR3: ASSEPLVPHEQY
J: TRBJ1-5; V: TRBV6-2/TRBV6-3; length: 18; CDR3: ASSIETGTGRAYSNQPQH
J: TRBJ1-5; V: TRBV6-6; length: 14; CDR3: ASSYGDRGSNQPQH
J: TRBJ1-1; V: TRBV5-7; length: 10; CDR3: ASSLVAGEAF
J: TRBJ2-7; V: TRBV6-5; length: 10; CDR3: ASSETTYEQY
J: TRBJ2-1; V: TRBV5-1; length: 17; CDR3: ASSLEGRVGLAGGGEQF
J: TRBJ1-3; V: TRBV7-6; length: 13; CDR3: ASSLSGLSGNTIY
J: TRBJ2-3; V: TRBV24-1; length: 14; CDR3: ATSGTGGFGTDTQY
J: TRBJ2-4; V: TRBV28; length: 14; CDR3: ASSLRITRDRNIQY
J: TRBJ1-5; V: TRBV24-1; length: 14; CDR3: ATSTSDRGRDQPQH
J: TRBJ1-2; V: TRBV2; length: 12; CDR3: ASTIRTKGDGYT
J: TRBJ1-2; V: TRBV7-9; length: 11; CDR3: ASIKGGLNGYT
J: TRBJ2-7; V: TRBV28; length: 8; CDR3: ASSESRQY
J: TRBJ1-1; V: TRBV24-1; length: 14; CDR3: ATSAGQGAWDTEAF
J: TRBJ2-2; V: TRBV30; length: 13; CDR3: AWSLVAGAVGELF
J: TRBJ1-2; V: TRBV20-1; length: 9; CDR3: SAPSPDGYT
J: TRBJ1-3; V: TRBV7-2; length: 13; CDR3: ASSRRQGEGNTIY
J: TRBJ2-6; V: TRBV11-2; length: 14; CDR3: ASSLGGGLWANVLT